This entry is about one T cell receptor beta chain. Its antigen is undetermined. The table came from immunoSEQ multiplex PCR; TCRdb's copy has only in-frame clones and leaves some out. This sample has around 62,000 clones; roughly 90% occur once, and the top ten carry approximately 5.4%. The data were obtained in a study of T cell responses to AZD1222 COVID-19 vaccine. Per germline, CDR1 SNHLY and CDR2 FYNNEI. V shed 3 bases and J shed 4 bases, with 15 bases lying between them. CDR3 length: 15 amino acids. General study points: Regions 160-218 and 743-854 dominated among vaccine-associated CD4 TCRs spanning spike.

Sequenced here: peripheral blood, sampled on day 0 of AZD1222 vaccination. The sequence came from an adult in good health. The chain joins TRBV2 to TRBJ1-2; D remains unclear. Here the CDR3 DNA reads TGTGCCAGCAGTGAGAACAGTACCCCCACCTATGGCTACACCTTC. Protein: CASSENSTPTYGYTF.